The entry that follows covers one TCR beta chain sequence. The source of the sample is a study of blood T cell repertoires in COVID-19. Looking at the study overall: COVID-19 samples from acute and convalescent phases originated in the United States, Italy and Spain. T cells, B-cell-depleted T cells, or PBMCs provided the cDNA or gDNA that served as material.

The CDR3 is 16 amino acids. The germline V gene has CDR1 SGHRS and CDR2 YFSETQ. V trimming: 0 bases; J trimming: 8 bases; junction bases outside the gene matches: 9. In the source study's methods: Scientists estimated how many nucleated cells there were by amplifying reference gene primers. Libraries were prepared by immunoSEQ multiplex PCR; TCRdb keeps only in-frame clonotypes and omits some of them. V, J and clone size are those of that table, while D and trimming were read from the DNA. Of about 150,000 clones in the sample, about four fifths were seen once. This chain links TRBV5-1 with TRBJ2-3; 10 nucleotides line up with TRBD2. What was sequenced was peripheral blood. The receptor comes from a man aged 70 or older who had recovered from COVID-19. CDR3 protein: CASSLGLAGALGTQYF. In DNA form, the CDR3 reads TGCGCCAGCAGCTTGGGCCTAGCGGGAGCGCTAGGTACGCAGTATTTT.